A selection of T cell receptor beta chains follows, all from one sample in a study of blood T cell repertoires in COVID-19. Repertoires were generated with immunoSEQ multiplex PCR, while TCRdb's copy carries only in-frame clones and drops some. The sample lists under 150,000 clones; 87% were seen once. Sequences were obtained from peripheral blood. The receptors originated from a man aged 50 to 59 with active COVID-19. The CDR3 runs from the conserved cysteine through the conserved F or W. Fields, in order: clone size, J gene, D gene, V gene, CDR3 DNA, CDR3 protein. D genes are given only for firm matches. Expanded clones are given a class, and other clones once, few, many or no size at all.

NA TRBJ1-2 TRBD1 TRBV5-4 TGTGCCAGCAGTCGAGATATGGACAGGGGTGGTGGCTACACCTTC CASSRDMDRGGGYTF
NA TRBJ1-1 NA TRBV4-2 TGTGCCAGCACCCTACGGGGGGACTTGTTCACTGAAGCTTTCTTT CASTLRGDLFTEAFF
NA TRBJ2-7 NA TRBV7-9 TGTGCCAGCAGGCCTCCAGGGCGGCGCGAGCAGTACTTC CASRPPGRREQYF
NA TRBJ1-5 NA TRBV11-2 TGTGCCAGCAGCCCCGAGCCCCCTGAACCCCAGCATTTT CASSPEPPEPQHF
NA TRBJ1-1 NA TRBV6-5 TGTGCCAGCAGGGGGAGGGGTTTGCTGAACACTGAAGCTTTCTTT CASRGRGLLNTEAFF
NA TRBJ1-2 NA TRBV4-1 TGCGCCAGCAGCCAAGATTCAGGGATCGGGGGCTACACCTTC CASSQDSGIGGYTF
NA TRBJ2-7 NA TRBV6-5 TGTGCCAGCAGCCCCAGGGGGGACGAGCAGTACTTC CASSPRGDEQYF
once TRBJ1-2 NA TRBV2 TGTGCCAGCAGTCCCGGGAAGGGGGACTATGGCTACACCTTC CASSPGKGDYGYTF
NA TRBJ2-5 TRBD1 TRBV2 TGTGCCAGCAGTATTCCAGGGGGCATGAAGGAGACCCAGTACTTC CASSIPGGMKETQYF
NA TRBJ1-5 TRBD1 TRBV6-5 TGTGCCGGATGGAAGGGGGCTGGTCAGCCCCAGCATTTT CAGWKGAGQPQHF
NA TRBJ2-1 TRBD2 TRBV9 TGTGCCAGCAGCGTAGCCCCTAGCGGGGGCAATGAGCAGTTCTTC CASSVAPSGGNEQFF
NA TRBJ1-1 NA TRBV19 TGTGCCAGCACCCTAAAGGGACAGAACACTGAAGCTTTCTTT CASTLKGQNTEAFF
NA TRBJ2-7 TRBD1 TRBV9 TGTGCCAGCAGCGCAGGACAGGGGGCATCCTACGAGCAGTACTTC CASSAGQGASYEQYF
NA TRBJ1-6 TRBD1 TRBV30 TGTGCCTGGAACCGGGACAGCCCCCTGGGAGTGAATTCACCCCTCCACTTT CAWNRDSPLGVNSPLHF
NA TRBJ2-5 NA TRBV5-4 TGTGCCAGCAGCCCGGGAGTCCAAGAGACCCAGTACTTC CASSPGVQETQYF
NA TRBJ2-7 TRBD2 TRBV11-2 TGTGCCAGCAGCCCTCAACTAGCGCAGGGATACGAGCAGTACTTC CASSPQLAQGYEQYF
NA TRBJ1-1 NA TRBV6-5 TGTGCCAGCAGACTTCAGAGGAGGACGAACACTGAAGCTTTCTTT CASRLQRRTNTEAFF
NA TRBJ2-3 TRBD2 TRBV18 TGTGCCAGCTCCCCGGAGCGGGGGGGGCTAATCACGCAGTATTTT CASSPERGGLITQYF
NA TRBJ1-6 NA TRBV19 TGTGCCAGTAGTATAGTGGGAACAGGTTCACCCCTCCACTTT CASSIVGTGSPLHF
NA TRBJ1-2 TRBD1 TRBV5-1 TGCGCCAGCAGCCTTGGAAGACAGGGAGTCCTCTATAACTATGGCTACACCTTC CASSLGRQGVLYNYGYTF
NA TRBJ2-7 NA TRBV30 TGTGCCCAGTGCAGGGGCCTCTCCTACGAGCAGTACTTC CAQCRGLSYEQYF
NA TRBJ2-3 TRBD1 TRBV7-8 TGTGCCAGCAGCTTAGGAGACAGGGGAGATACGCAGTATTTT CASSLGDRGDTQYF
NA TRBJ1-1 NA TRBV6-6 TGTGCCAGCAGGATACTTCATGAAGGAGTGAACACTGAAGCTTTCTTT CASRILHEGVNTEAFF
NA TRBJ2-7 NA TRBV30 TGTGCCTGGAGCCGGGGGGCCTCGGGGTACTTC CAWSRGASGYF
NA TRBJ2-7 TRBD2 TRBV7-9 TGTGCCAGCAGCCCCGCTAGCGGGGTGGAGTACGAGCAGTACTTC CASSPASGVEYEQYF
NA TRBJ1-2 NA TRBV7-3 TGTGCCAGCACCAACAGGGAAAGTGGCTACACCTTC CASTNRESGYTF
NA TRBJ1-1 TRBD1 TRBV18 TGTGCCAGCTCACCAAATCTTCCCGGGACAGGGAACACTGAAGCTTTCTTT CASSPNLPGTGNTEAFF
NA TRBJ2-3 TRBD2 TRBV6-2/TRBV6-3 TGTGCCAGCAGTTCAGCGGGGGGGCGGAGCACAGATACGCAGTATTTT CASSSAGGRSTDTQYF
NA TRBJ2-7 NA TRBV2 TGTGCCAGCAGTGACGAGGGATCATACGAGCAGTACTTC CASSDEGSYEQYF